This T cell receptor (beta chain) was profiled in a study of blood T cell repertoires in COVID-19. About the study: Some COVID-19 samples were acute and others convalescent; all came from the United States, Italy and Spain. PBMCs, B-cell-depleted T cells, or T cells provided the cDNA or gDNA that made up the material.

Between the trimmed V and J ends, which lost 3 bases and 4 bases, there was a span of 21 bases. The CDR3 extends over 17 amino acids. Germline CDR1 reads SEHNR; CDR2 reads FQNEAQ (reference sequence). As originally analysed: Amplifying reference gene primers gave estimates of nucleated cell counts. This table comes from immunoSEQ multiplex PCR, and its TCRdb copy is limited to in-frame clones, with some not included. The V and J calls and clone size come from that table; D and trimming were worked out from the DNA. Seen here are about 160,000 clones, roughly 93% observed once, and the top ten hold around 4.6%.

Material: peripheral blood. The chain recombines TRBV7-9 with TRBJ1-1, with a weak D call TRBD1 (5 bases). The origin of this receptor is a woman aged 45-59 years with acute or convalescent COVID-19. CDR3 nucleotides: TGTGCCAGCAGCTTTACGGCAGGGAATTATCCTCGCACTGAAGCTTTCTTT. Its translation is CASSFTAGNYPRTEAFF. The entire variable domain, with the rest obtained from reference TRBV7-9 and TRBJ1-1, is as follows: DTGVSQNPRHKITKRGQNVTFRCDPISEHNRLYWYRQTLGQGPEFLTYFQNEAQLEKSRLLSDRFSAERPKGSFSTLEIQRTEQGDSAMYLCASSFTAGNYPRTEAFFGQGTRLTVV.